This T cell receptor (beta chain) was identified during a study of blood T cell repertoires in COVID-19 (dated by TCRdb to the early 2020s). Regarding the study in general: Samples from collaborators originated in the United States, Italy and Spain and spanned both the acute and convalescent phases of COVID-19. A freely available public database, intended as a resource for researchers studying the immune response to SARS-CoV-2, is where the repertoires were released. The material from the prospective study consisted of cDNA or gDNA derived from T cells, B-cell-depleted T cells, or PBMCs. Sample metadata almost always included a de-identified subject ID, COVID-19 status, age in years and sex. Where available, HLA class I and class II types were taken from metadata supplied by the sample provider and were not determined by assay-based typing. Deeply sampled blood TCRbeta repertoires from subjects exposed to, actively infected with, or recovered from COVID-19 were included in the dataset. The samples were drawn from two sources: the first 160 participants of the ongoing ImmuneRACE study, and about 1,300 subjects contributed by 6 global collaborators. Broad study findings and their caveats: The quantity of clinical and demographic metadata differed by source and by participant and was supplied without curation.

The immunoSEQ Assay, a bias-controlled multiplex PCR, was used to amplify TCRbeta CDR3 regions from genomic DNA. The paper's data handling went like this. Nucleated cell counts per sample were estimated from amplification of reference gene primers within the assay. To quantify the absolute abundance of each unique TCRbeta CDR3 rearrangement, sequence reads were collapsed and filtered. For each sample, productive Simpson clonality was calculated by taking the square root of Simpson's diversity index across productive rearrangements. As stored in TCRdb, this immuneACCESS dataset retains in-frame rearrangements with V and J assigned. A fraction of the clones does not appear; measured against another copy, unresolved V genes explain less than half of the discrepancy, and the remainder lacks a known reason. V, J and clone size are taken as reported in that table, and D and trimming were inferred from the DNA itself. This sample lists 270,000 or so clones; 86% were detected once. Clones ranked in the top ten supply around 8.8% of the sample.

A remark on this clone: The antigen this receptor binds is unknown. Nothing much larger sits one base from this clone, and base qualities are not available.

The collaborating institutions used their own protocols to collect whole blood in K2EDTA tubes. For TCRbeta analysis, collaborators shipped samples in one of three forms: frozen whole blood, isolated PBMCs, or DNA extracted from either of those sample types. Sequenced: peripheral blood. The clonotype originates from a man aged 40-49 years with active or convalescent COVID-19.

The CDR3 region has the sequence CASSPREQGMVQFF. The nucleotide sequence is given as TGTGCCAGCTCACCACGGGAACAGGGGATGGTGCAGTTCTTC. The chain is made from TRBV18 and TRBJ2-1, with TRBD1 matching 7 junction bases. V is pruned by 1 base and J by 12 bases, leaving 9 bases of the junction without a gene match. Reading the germline V gene gives CDR1 KGHSH and CDR2 LQKENI. From the cysteine through the phenylalanine, the CDR3 covers 14 amino acids. The CDR3 DNA has 42 bases and is translated from base 1. Reference TRBV18 and TRBJ2-1 proteins supply the regions before and after the CDR3; the full variable domain is: NAGVMQNPRHLVRRRGQEARLRCSPMKGHSHVYWYRQLPEEGLKFMVYLQKENIIDESGMPKERFSAEFPKEGPSILRIQQVVRGDSAAYFCASSPREQGMVQFFGPGTRLTVL.